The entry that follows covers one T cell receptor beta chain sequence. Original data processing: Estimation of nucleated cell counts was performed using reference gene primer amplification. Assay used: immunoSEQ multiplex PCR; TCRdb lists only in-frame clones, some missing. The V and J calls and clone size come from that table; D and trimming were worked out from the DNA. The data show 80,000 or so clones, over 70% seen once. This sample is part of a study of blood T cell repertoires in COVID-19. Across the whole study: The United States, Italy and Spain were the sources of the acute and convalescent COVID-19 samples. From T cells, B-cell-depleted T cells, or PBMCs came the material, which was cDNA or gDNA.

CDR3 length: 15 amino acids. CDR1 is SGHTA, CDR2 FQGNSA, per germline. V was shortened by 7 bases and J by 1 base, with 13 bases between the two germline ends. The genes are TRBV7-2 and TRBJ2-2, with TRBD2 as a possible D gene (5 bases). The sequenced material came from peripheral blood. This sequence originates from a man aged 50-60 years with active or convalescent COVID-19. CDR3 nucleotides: TGTGCCAGCACCCCGACTACTCGGAACACCGGGGAGCTGTTTTTT. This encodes CASTPTTRNTGELFF.